These 26 T cell receptor beta chains were sequenced from one sample in a study of blood T cell repertoires in COVID-19. Only in-frame clones appear in the TCRdb table, and some are missing; sequencing was by immunoSEQ multiplex PCR. The table has under 350,000 clones, roughly 89% seen once. The sequencing input was PBMCs or T cells enriched from blood (not recorded which). These receptor sequences come from a woman aged 40 to 50 who had recovered from COVID-19.

The V call is TRBV10-3, the J call TRBJ1-2, with D perhaps matching TRBD1 (5 bases). Trimming cost V 5 bases and J 3 bases, with 10 bases left between them. The CDR3 spans 13 residues. CDR1 is ENHRY, CDR2 SYGVKD, per germline. The CDR3 region is CAISTGGDYGYTF. CDR3 DNA: TGTGCCATCAGTACGGGGGGAGACTATGGCTACACCTTC.

The chain carries TRBV4-2 and TRBJ1-1, with D possibly TRBD1 on 6 matching bases. CDR1 and CDR2 from the germline V gene are LGHNA and YNFKEQ. This CDR3 spans 14 amino acids. V was trimmed by 4 bases and J by 3 bases, leaving 12 bases between them. CDR3 region: CASSPDSRYTEAFF. DNA of the CDR3: TGTGCCAGCAGCCCGGACAGCAGATACACTGAAGCTTTCTTT.

This clone was counted once. CDR3 nucleotides: TGTGCCAGCAGCTTACTAGCGGGAGATTTCTACAATGAGCAGTTCTTC. Translated: CASSLLAGDFYNEQFF. V and J are TRBV7-3 and TRBJ2-1, with 10 bases fitting TRBD2. The CDR3 extends over 16 amino acids. CDR1 and CDR2 (germline): SGHTA, FQGTGA. The V segment lost 2 bases and the J segment 3 bases; nucleotides outside the gene matches: 4.

The chain carries TRBV7-9 and TRBJ2-1, with D possibly being TRBD1 (6 bases). The CDR3 spans 17 residues. Trimming stripped 1 base from V and 0 bases from J, with 13 bases between. Looked up from germline, CDR1 is SEHNR and CDR2 is FQNEAQ (reference sequence). The chain's CDR3 is CASSLGPQGSSYNEQFF. As DNA, the CDR3 is TGTGCCAGCAGCTTAGGGCCCCAGGGGAGCTCCTACAATGAGCAGTTCTTC.

V usage is TRBV5-1 and J usage is TRBJ2-5; 9 positions agree with TRBD1. The CDR3 spans 16 residues. The germline CDR1 and CDR2 sequences are SGHRS and YFSETQ. V lost 0 bases, J lost 3 bases, and 6 bases stayed unmatched. In DNA form, the CDR3 reads TGCGCCAGCAGCTTGGGACCGGGACAGGGCGAAGAGACCCAGTACTTC. This translates into CASSLGPGQGEETQYF.

The chain is built from TRBV5-1 and TRBJ2-1; D call uncertain. Germline V gene lookup returns CDR1 SGHRS and CDR2 YFSETQ. This CDR3 has 16 amino acids. V was trimmed by 5 bases and J by 0 bases, leaving 15 bases between them. CDR3 sequence: CASSRDTASSYNEQFF. The CDR3 nucleotides read TGCGCCAGCAGTCGCGATACTGCTAGCTCCTACAATGAGCAGTTCTTC.

CDR3 coding DNA: TGTGCCAGCGTCCCGGGACAGGGTAATCGGTACGAGCAGTACTTC. Translation: CASVPGQGNRYEQYF. The rearrangement links TRBV6-5 to TRBJ2-7; 9 bases match TRBD1. Germline loops: CDR1 MNHEY, CDR2 SVGAGI. The V segment lost 8 bases and the J segment 4 bases; nucleotides outside the gene matches: 12. The CDR3 is made up of 15 amino acids.

V usage is TRBV4-1 and J usage is TRBJ2-2, with 9 bases identical to TRBD2. This CDR3 has 18 residues. V gave up 3 bases and J gave up 2 bases; unmatched junction bases: 10. CDR1 and CDR2 from the germline V gene are MGHRA and YSYEKL. The CDR3 region is CASSHPTGGGVNTGELFF. As DNA, the CDR3 is TGCGCCAGCAGCCACCCCACGGGCGGGGGGGTAAACACCGGGGAGCTGTTTTTT.

The rearrangement links TRBV30 to TRBJ1-4; D remains ambiguous. Germline values: CDR1 GTSNPN, CDR2 SVGIG (reference sequence). V lost 1 base, J lost 8 bases, and 8 bases lay in between. There are 12 residues in the CDR3. The CDR3 spells CAWSEGGEKLFF. CDR3 DNA: TGTGCCTGGAGTGAGGGAGGCGAAAAACTGTTTTTT.

V usage is TRBV19 and J usage is TRBJ2-3; no definite D call. Germline CDR1 is LNHDA and CDR2 is SQIVND (reference sequence). The CDR3 is made up of 14 amino acids. V gave up 7 bases and J gave up 9 bases, with 20 bases separating them. CDR3 in amino acids: CASTLNQASETQYF. In DNA, the CDR3 is TGTGCCAGTACCCTTAATCAAGCATCCGAGACGCAGTATTTT.

This clone was found once. The chain links TRBV7-3 to TRBJ1-1; 7 nucleotides agree with TRBD1. Germline V lookup: CDR1 SGHTA, CDR2 FQGTGA. Losses at the gene ends were 3 bases for V and 5 bases for J; bases not matched to a gene: 3. The CDR3 is made up of 13 amino acids. The CDR3 bases are TGTGCCAGCAGCTTGACAGGGTATACTGAAGCTTTCTTT. This translates into CASSLTGYTEAFF.

V and J are TRBV4-1 and TRBJ1-4, with a tentative D call TRBD1 (5 bases). The CDR3 is made up of 14 amino acids. The V end lost 8 bases, the J end lost 4 bases, and 14 bases lay between the germline ends. Germline V gene data show CDR1 as MGHRA and CDR2 as YSYEKL. CDR3 loop: CASSSGLNNEKLFF. The CDR3 nucleotides read TGCGCCAGCTCCTCGGGACTCAATAATGAAAAACTGTTTTTT.

This clone was seen once. CDR3 bases: TGTGCCAGCAGCCAAGCGGCAGGGGGCCACGGCACTGAAGCTTTCTTT. Amino acids: CASSQAAGGHGTEAFF. The chain is built from TRBV4-2 and TRBJ1-1, with TRBD1 identical over 8 bases. J was trimmed by 4 bases and V by 1 base; bases with no gene match: 8. Germline V gene lookup returns CDR1 LGHNA and CDR2 YNFKEQ. This CDR3 contains 16 residues.

In nucleotides, the CDR3 is TGCGCCAGCAGCCAAGATTTAGTCAGGATAAACTATGGCTACACCTTC. Encoded protein: CASSQDLVRINYGYTF. The V and J genes are TRBV4-1 and TRBJ1-2, with D unclear. The CDR3 covers 16 residues. Germline V gene lookup returns CDR1 MGHRA and CDR2 YSYEKL. V was trimmed by 0 bases and J by 2 bases, leaving 13 bases between them.

The chain joins TRBV2 to TRBJ1-2; no definite D call. Germline V gives CDR1 SNHLY, CDR2 FYNNEI. The V and J ends lost 6 bases and 5 bases respectively, with 10 bases between them. The CDR3 is made up of 12 amino acids. DNA for the CDR3: TGTGCCAGCAGGTCCCCTAGGTATGGCTACACCTTC. Amino acids: CASRSPRYGYTF.

The genes are TRBV6-5 and TRBJ1-4; 7 nucleotides agree with TRBD1. Germline V CDR1 and CDR2: MNHEY, SVGAGI. V shed 5 bases, J shed 5 bases, and the junction held 5 bases outside the gene matches. The CDR3 sequence is 14 residues long. For the CDR3, the DNA is TGTGCCAGCAGTCCTTCGACAGGGAATGAAAAACTGTTTTTT. Translated, it gives CASSPSTGNEKLFF.

The rearrangement uses TRBV5-1 and TRBJ2-5; 7 nucleotides line up with TRBD2. Unmatched junction bases numbered 7, after V lost 4 bases and J lost 4 bases. Germline loops: CDR1 SGHRS, CDR2 YFSETQ. CDR3 length equals 14 residues. CDR3 loop: CASSPGPSGETQYF. DNA for the CDR3: TGCGCCAGCAGCCCAGGGCCTAGCGGAGAGACCCAGTACTTC.

This clone was seen once. The rearrangement uses TRBV18 and TRBJ1-6, with TRBD1 as a possible D gene (5 bases). Trimming took off 6 bases at V and 5 bases at J, with 11 bases between the two ends. The CDR3 is made up of 14 amino acids. From germline, CDR1 is KGHSH and CDR2 LQKENI. CDR3 sequence: CASSVDSDNSPLHF. CDR3 in DNA: TGTGCCAGCTCCGTTGACAGCGATAATTCACCCCTCCACTTT.

The gene calls are TRBV29-1 and TRBJ1-1, with 8 bases that match TRBD1. CDR3 length: 14 residues. Germline values: CDR1 SQVTM, CDR2 ANQGSEA. J was trimmed by 8 bases and V by 2 bases; bases with no gene match: 10. CDR3 coding DNA: TGCAGCGTTGAATGGCCAGGGGGCGGTACGGAAGCTTTCTTT. Amino acid sequence: CSVEWPGGGTEAFF.

This clone was observed once. The CDR3 protein is CASSPGMVQAYNSPLHF. The CDR3 bases are TGCGCCAGCAGCCCCGGAATGGTGCAGGCCTATAATTCACCCCTCCACTTT. V and J are TRBV5-1 and TRBJ1-6, with D unresolved. This CDR3 spans 17 amino acids. Germline CDR1 is SGHRS and CDR2 is YFSETQ. The germline V and J ends were trimmed by 4 bases and 2 bases, with 16 bases remaining between them. Combining the CDR3 with reference TRBV5-1 and TRBJ1-6 gives the whole variable domain KAGVTQTPRYLIKTRGQQVTLSCSPISGHRSVSWYQQTPGQGLQFLFEYFSETQRNKGNFPGRFSGRQFSNSRSEMNVSTLELGDSALYLCASSPGMVQAYNSPLHFGNGTRLTVT.

The chain employs TRBV18 and TRBJ1-5, with D unclear. The length of the CDR3 is 15 residues. Trimming cost V 3 bases and J 4 bases, with 13 bases left between them. Germline V gene data show CDR1 as KGHSH and CDR2 as LQKENI. CDR3 in amino acids: CASSPLGVDNQPQHF. The CDR3 DNA reads TGTGCCAGCTCACCCCTCGGGGTAGATAATCAGCCCCAGCATTTT.

The CDR3 sequence is CSVGRGNIQYF. Written as DNA, the CDR3 is TGCAGCGTTGGACGAGGAAACATTCAGTACTTC. This sequence joins TRBV29-1 and TRBJ2-4; no clear D. Germline V gene sequence: CDR1 SQVTM, CDR2 ANQGSEA. V was trimmed by 4 bases and J by 6 bases, leaving 7 bases between them. The CDR3 has 11 amino acids.

This clone was recorded only once. The chain is built from TRBV5-1 and TRBJ2-5; 7 nucleotides align to TRBD1. Germline loops: CDR1 SGHRS, CDR2 YFSETQ. This CDR3 is built from 14 residues. V was clipped by 3 bases and J by 1 base; unmatched bases: 3. This CDR3 reads CASSWGTAQETQYF. The CDR3 DNA is TGCGCCAGCAGCTGGGGGACAGCCCAAGAGACCCAGTACTTC.

The chain uses TRBV5-6 and TRBJ2-2; TRBD2 agrees at 10 bases. The ends lost 2 bases at V and 5 bases at J; junction bases unmatched: 9. CDR3 length: 17 residues. The germline gives CDR1 SGHDT, CDR2 YYEEEE. The CDR3, as DNA: TGTGCCAGCAGCTTTTCGCTAGCGGGAGTGGGGACCGGGGAGCTGTTTTTT. This encodes CASSFSLAGVGTGELFF.

The chain has TRBV5-1 and TRBJ2-5; D may be TRBD2 (6 bases). Trimming left V 2 bases short and J 2 bases short, with 13 bases between. Germline V lookup: CDR1 SGHRS, CDR2 YFSETQ. This CDR3 has 15 amino acids. DNA for the CDR3: TGCGCCAGCAGCTTCTGGGGGAGGATTCAAGAGACCCAGTACTTC. Protein: CASSFWGRIQETQYF.

V is TRBV7-2 and J is TRBJ2-7; D is uncertain. CDR1 SGHTA and CDR2 FQGNSA come from the germline V gene. The CDR3 runs to 12 residues. Trimming pared 6 bases from V and 2 bases from J, leaving 8 bases between. CDR3: CASRYQAYEQYF. DNA for the CDR3: TGTGCCAGCAGGTATCAGGCCTACGAGCAGTACTTC.